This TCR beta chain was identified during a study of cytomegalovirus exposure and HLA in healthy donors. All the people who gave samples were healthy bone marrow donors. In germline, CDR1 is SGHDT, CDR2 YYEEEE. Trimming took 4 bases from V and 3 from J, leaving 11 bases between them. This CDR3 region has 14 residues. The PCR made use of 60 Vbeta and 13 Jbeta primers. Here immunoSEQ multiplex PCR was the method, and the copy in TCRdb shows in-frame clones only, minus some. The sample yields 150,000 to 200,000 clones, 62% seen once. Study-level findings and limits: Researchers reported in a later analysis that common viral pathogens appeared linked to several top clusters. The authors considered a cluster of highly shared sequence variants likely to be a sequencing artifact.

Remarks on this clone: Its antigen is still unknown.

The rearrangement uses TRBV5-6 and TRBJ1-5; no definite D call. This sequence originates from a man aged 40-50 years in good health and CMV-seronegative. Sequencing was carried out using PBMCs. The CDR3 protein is CASSDAGNNQPQHF. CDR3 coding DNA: TGTGCCAGCAGCGACGCCGGGAACAATCAGCCCCAGCATTTT.